These 14 T cell receptor beta chains share one sample of origin, sequenced in a study of CD8+CD57+ T cells in acquired aplastic anemia. Template material for TCR beta VDJ and CDR3 profiling consisted of genomic DNA. In TCRdb, the reads were re-called with MiXCR into one record per CDR3 protein. The repertoire holds hundreds of thousands of distinct CDR3 sequences, with 60% to 80% as singletons. Sequencing used sorted CD4+, CD8+, or CD8+CD57+ T cells (not recorded which) from PBMCs. The origin of the receptors is a human donor in good health, serving as a control.

This clonotype has at least ten counts. The chain uses TRBV4-1 and TRBJ1-2; D may be TRBD1 (5 bases). The CDR3 is 13 amino acids. V lost 2 bases and J 4 bases, leaving 8 bases between the germline ends. Germline CDR1 is MGHRA and CDR2 is YSYEKL. This CDR3 is CASSQPGSYGYTF. The DNA of the CDR3 is TGCGCCAGCAGCCAACCAGGGAGCTATGGCTACACCTTC.

Concerning this clonotype: Sequence at one end of the junction differs from germline and may be a read error. The genes are TRBV10-2 and TRBJ1-1; a weak D match, TRBD1 (6 bases). CDR1 and CDR2 from the germline V gene are WSHSY and SAAADI. The CDR3 has 13 amino acids. CDR3 nucleotide sequence: TGCGCCAGCAGAGAAGCGAGGGACACGGAAGAGTTCTGG. Its protein is CASREARDTEEFW.

This clonotype appeared a single time. A much more abundant neighbour one base away suggests this may be a read error. The gene calls are TRBV7-3 and TRBJ1-2, with D perhaps matching TRBD1 (5 bases). From germline, CDR1 is SGHTA and CDR2 FQGTGA. The CDR3 runs 12 residues. With 6 bases removed from V and 6 bases from J, the gap between germline ends came to 11 bases. The CDR3 region has the DNA TGTGCCAGCAGTTACGGGGGAGATGGCTACACCTTC. Its translation: CASSYGGDGYTF.

Of note for this clonotype: One end of the junction does not line up with germline, which may come from a read error. V gene TRBV7-9 combines with J gene TRBJ2-2; a weak D match, TRBD1 (6 bases). There are 15 residues in the CDR3. Germline lookup yields CDR1 SEHNR and CDR2 FQNEAQ (reference sequence). CDR3 sequence (DNA): TGTGCCAGCACGATGGACAGTGCGAACACTGAAGAGCTCTTTTTT. It codes for CASTMDSANTEELFF. The full variable domain, completed using reference TRBV7-9 and TRBJ2-2, is DTGVSQNPRHKITKRGQNVTFRCDPISEHNRLYWYRQTLGQGPEFLTYFQNEAQLEKSRLLSDRFSAERPKGSFSTLEIQRTEQGDSAMYLCASTMDSANTEELFFGEGSRLTVL.

This clonotype was recorded many times. The V call is TRBV5-1, the J call TRBJ2-5, with TRBD2 matching 7 bases. J gave up 5 bases and V 4 bases, and 8 bases lay outside the gene matches. Germline values: CDR1 SGHRS, CDR2 YFSETQ. The CDR3 is made up of 14 amino acids. CDR3 in amino acids: CASSPRISGETQYF. The CDR3 coding sequence is TGCGCCAGCAGCCCTAGGATTAGCGGGGAGACCCAGTACTTC.

In this sample, this clonotype turned up once. The chain uses TRBV20-1 and TRBJ2-5; maybe TRBD1 (5 bases). Trimming took 0 bases from V and 5 from J, leaving 10 bases between them. There are 13 residues in the CDR3. Per germline, CDR1 DFQATT and CDR2 SNEGSKA (reference sequence). This chain's CDR3 is CSAREGVGETQYF. The DNA of the CDR3 is TGCAGTGCTAGAGAAGGGGTAGGGGAGACCCAGTACTTC.

As regards this clonotype: Since the CDR3 does not end with the conserved phenylalanine or tryptophan, this likely comes from a read error. The limits of the CDR3 on the DNA are not certain, so only TCRdb's listed CDR3 is given. This chain's CDR3 is CSAREEASGV. V and J are TRBV20-1 and TRBJ2-5; the tabulated D call, TRBD1, remains unverified against the DNA. The CDR3 has 10 amino acids, counting both end residues. The germline gives CDR1 DFQATT, CDR2 SNEGSKA (reference sequence).

This chain uses TRBV5-4 with TRBJ2-2, with D unresolved. Looked up from germline, CDR1 is SGHNT and CDR2 is YYREEE (reference sequence). This CDR3 comprises 15 residues. The germline V and J ends were trimmed by 0 bases and 4 bases, with 10 bases remaining between them. CDR3 coding DNA: TGTGCCAGCAGCTTGGCCGACGGTATCACCGGGGAGCTGTTTTTT. Translating it yields CASSLADGITGELFF.

This chain joins TRBV9 and TRBJ1-5; 11 nucleotides align to TRBD1. This CDR3 region has 19 residues. In germline, CDR1 is SGDLS, CDR2 YYNGEE. The J segment lost 2 bases and the V segment lost 4 bases, leaving 14 bases of the junction unmatched. The CDR3 loop reads CASSLAGTGGAACNQPQHF. The CDR3, as DNA: TGTGCCAGCAGCTTAGCTGGGACAGGGGGTGCAGCGTGCAATCAGCCCCAGCATTTT.

Details on this clonotype: This may be a read error: a much more frequent sequence differs by one nucleotide. The V call is TRBV7-9, the J call TRBJ1-5; D is perhaps TRBD1 (5 bases). Germline lookup yields CDR1 SEHNR and CDR2 FQNEAQ (reference sequence). Trimming took off 7 bases at V and 2 bases at J, with 15 bases between the two ends. This CDR3 is 15 amino acids long. This CDR3 reads CASNNGRVGNQPQHF. CDR3 in DNA: TGTGCCAGCAACAATGGCAGGGTCGGCAATCAGCCCCAGCATTTT. The full variable domain, in which reference TRBV7-9 and TRBJ1-5 provide the parts outside the CDR3, is DTGVSQNPRHKITKRGQNVTFRCDPISEHNRLYWYRQTLGQGPEFLTYFQNEAQLEKSRLLSDRFSAERPKGSFSTLEIQRTEQGDSAMYLCASNNGRVGNQPQHFGDGTRLSIL.

The chain recombines TRBV20-1 with TRBJ1-2; D remains ambiguous. Germline CDR1 DFQATT, CDR2 SNEGSKA (reference sequence). The CDR3 length is 12 residues. V dropped 3 bases and J dropped 4 bases, with 9 bases sitting between them. The CDR3 region has the DNA TGCAGTGCTAGCGCCAACTTCTATGGCTACACCTTC. Its translation is CSASANFYGYTF.

This clonotype has just a few counts. This chain connects TRBV2 to TRBJ2-3; 8 bases map to TRBD2. The CDR3 runs to 18 residues. After removal of 4 bases from V and 0 bases from J, the junction contained 12 bases not matched to a gene. Germline-derived CDR1 and CDR2 are SNHLY and FYNNEI. This CDR3 is CASSASFAGGSSTDTQYF. CDR3 sequence (DNA): TGTGCCAGCAGTGCCTCTTTTGCGGGAGGATCCAGCACAGATACGCAGTATTTT. Variable domain in full (rest from reference TRBV2 and TRBJ2-3): EPEVTQTPSHQVTQMGQEVILRCVPISNHLYFYWYRQILGQKVEFLVSFYNNEISEKSEIFDDQFSVERPDGSNFTLKIRSTKLEDSAMYFCASSASFAGGSSTDTQYFGPGTRLTVL.

The V gene is TRBV15, the J gene TRBJ1-2, with 7 bases fitting TRBD1. The ends lost 5 bases at V and 6 bases at J; junction bases unmatched: 9. Per the germline V gene, CDR1 is LNHNV and CDR2 is YYDKDF (reference sequence). The CDR3 is made up of 14 amino acids. The CDR3 DNA reads TGTGCCACCAGCGGTCAGACAGGGTACGATGGCTACACCTTC. Amino acids: CATSGQTGYDGYTF.

This clonotype was counted ten times or more. The rearrangement uses TRBV6-4 and TRBJ1-5, with D unresolved. The V gene lost 5 bases and the J gene lost 4 bases, with 9 bases spanning the gap. The CDR3 sequence is 13 residues long. Germline CDR1 and CDR2: MRHNA and SNTAGT. CDR3 sequence: CASSSGNNQPQHF. CDR3 nucleotides: TGTGCCAGCAGTTCCGGAAATAATCAGCCCCAGCATTTT.